This T cell receptor beta chain was observed in a study of shared T cell receptors in the human thymus. The assay was immunoSEQ multiplex PCR, and TCRdb's table has in-frame clones only and misses some. Of 700,000 to 750,000 clones in the sample, 70% to 90% were seen once. CDR1 is MDHEN, CDR2 SYDVKM, per germline. The CDR3 extends over 14 amino acids. V lost 6 bases to trimming and J lost 8 bases; unmatched junction nucleotides: 7. In addition, the sample was reused for a study of human thymus T cells.

The sample consisted of thymocytes. This chain joins TRBV28 and TRBJ1-2, with 12 bases identical to TRBD1. This sequence was found in a girl in the first two years of life with a congenital heart defect. The CDR3 spells CASRPGTGGAGYTF. CDR3 in DNA: TGTGCCAGCAGACCCGGGACAGGGGGCGCAGGCTACACCTTC.